Listed below are T cell receptor beta chains from one sample, sequenced in a study of cytomegalovirus exposure and HLA in healthy donors. TCRdb keeps only in-frame clones here, not all; method: immunoSEQ multiplex PCR. The sample holds 200,000 to 250,000 clones, 70% to 85% seen once. Material: PBMCs. The source is a man aged 45-60 years in good health and CMV-seronegative. Each CDR3 is given without its conserved first and last residue. A D gene is named only where the DNA matches it firmly.

V gene,D gene,CDR3 protein
TRBV27,NA,ASSSPGGWNTEAF
TRBV5-4,NA,ASSSPGEYEQF
TRBV5-4,NA,ASSPVLGKSIYEQY
TRBV18,NA,ASSSPMKGAQGGANVLT
TRBV25-1,TRBD1,ASSESGQGLLSEQF
TRBV2,NA,ASRRDVGEQY
TRBV18,TRBD1,ASSPGQMYEQY
TRBV7-9,TRBD2,ASSFQREDEDTQY
TRBV5-4,NA,ASSWTGTYNEQF
TRBV6-6,TRBD1,ASSIQGAIAKNIQY
TRBV11-3,NA,ASSLVRDSEAF
TRBV6-5,TRBD1,ASSVETTGAGTIY
TRBV9,TRBD2,ASSHPKSGTNRTSGTDEQY
TRBV27,TRBD1,ASNLGTGVGEQY
TRBV28,NA,ASSSTPTGNTGGLF
TRBV2,NA,ASSGAGNEQL
TRBV7-2,TRBD2,ASSRRTSPETQY
TRBV30,NA,AWREGADFGGYRAQY
TRBV11-2,NA,ASSRAVSGENEKLF
TRBV7-9,NA,ASSLGPGSGYEQY
TRBV5-1,TRBD2,ASRREGNEQF
TRBV29-1,TRBD2,SVEGTSGGETQY
TRBV28,TRBD1,ASNPRDRGTQQY
TRBV9,NA,ASSVAAGHSYNEQF
TRBV28,NA,ASSLLSLVSYEQY
TRBV11-2,NA,ASSLVYGGAEAYEQY
TRBV27,NA,ASSFTGDTGELF
TRBV7-2,TRBD1,ASSPGGGQVYEQY
TRBV11-2,TRBD2,ASSLDLAGGTDTQY
TRBV5-1,NA,ASSLEGLRDEKLF
TRBV13,TRBD1,ASSNRDRRSSAEAF
TRBV27,NA,ASSLDYSFSYEQY
TRBV7-9,NA,ASSRGTAVLFYEQY
TRBV7-9,TRBD1,ASSFPKQGSSYNEQF
TRBV6-1,NA,ASSEFQGQGYT
TRBV4-1,NA,ASSQESGGAFRVEQY
TRBV7-6,NA,ASSPGENEQF
TRBV28,NA,ASRVSGGGGFGNQPQH
TRBV6-5,TRBD2,ASRSLTSRTDTQY
TRBV7-6,TRBD1,ASSRSNRGRNTEAF
TRBV18,NA,ASSPGLEETQY
TRBV9,NA,ASSVGRGALWPQH
TRBV2,TRBD1,ASRRQGGIQETQY
TRBV28,NA,ASSLGGTQPQH
TRBV7-3,NA,ASSSPTSSATGELF
TRBV7-2,TRBD1,ASSFGTVAPNEKLF
TRBV30,TRBD1,AWSVDRVSYNEQF
TRBV19,TRBD1,ASSMGQGPFSGANVLT
TRBV5-6,NA,ASRRSSPIAGPDYNEQF
TRBV7-9,NA,ASSLHLTGSNTGELF
TRBV2,NA,ASSRDSSYNEQF
TRBV19,TRBD2,ASQPERGRAGELF
TRBV5-1,TRBD2,ASSPLAGGWEGPGELF
TRBV6-5,NA,ASSYGGGLSGNTIY
TRBV6-6,TRBD1,ASRTTGASINEQF
TRBV7-3,NA,ASSLSGTTGELF
TRBV9,NA,ASSVSPSMSYEQY
TRBV15,TRBD1,ATRHGQVSSYEQY
TRBV5-1,NA,ASSLSPGNEKKLF